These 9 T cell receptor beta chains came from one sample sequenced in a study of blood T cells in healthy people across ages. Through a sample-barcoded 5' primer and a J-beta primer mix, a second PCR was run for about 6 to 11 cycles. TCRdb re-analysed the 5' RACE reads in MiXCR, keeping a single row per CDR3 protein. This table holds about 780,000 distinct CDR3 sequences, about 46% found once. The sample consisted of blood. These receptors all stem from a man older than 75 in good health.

CDR3 in DNA: TGTGCCAGCAGTGAAACCCGAACTAACAATTCACCCCTCCACTTT. It is translated as CASSETRTNNSPLHF. The V and J genes are TRBV6-1 and TRBJ1-6; no reliable D call. CDR1 is MNHNS, CDR2 SASEGT, per germline. The CDR3 contains 15 residues. Deletions cut 2 bases from V and 7 bases from J, with 12 bases between.

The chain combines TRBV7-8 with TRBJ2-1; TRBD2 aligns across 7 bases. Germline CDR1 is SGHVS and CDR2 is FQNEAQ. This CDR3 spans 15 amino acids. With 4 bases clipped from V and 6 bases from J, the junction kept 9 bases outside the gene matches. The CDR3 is CASSWSGAAGNEQFF. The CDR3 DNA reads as TGTGCCAGCAGCTGGAGCGGGGCCGCAGGCAATGAGCAGTTCTTC.

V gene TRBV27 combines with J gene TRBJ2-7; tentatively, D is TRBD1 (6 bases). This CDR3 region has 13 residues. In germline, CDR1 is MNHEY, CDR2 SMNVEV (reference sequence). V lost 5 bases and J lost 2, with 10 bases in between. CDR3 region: CASSARTAYEQYF. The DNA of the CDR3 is TGTGCCAGCAGTGCCCGGACAGCCTACGAGCAGTACTTC.

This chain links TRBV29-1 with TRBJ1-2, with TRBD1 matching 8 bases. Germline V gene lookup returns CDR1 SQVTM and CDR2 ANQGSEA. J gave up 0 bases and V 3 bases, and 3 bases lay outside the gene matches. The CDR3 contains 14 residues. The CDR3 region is CSVEARGPNYGYTF. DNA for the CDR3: TGCAGCGTTGAGGCCAGGGGGCCTAACTATGGCTACACCTTC.

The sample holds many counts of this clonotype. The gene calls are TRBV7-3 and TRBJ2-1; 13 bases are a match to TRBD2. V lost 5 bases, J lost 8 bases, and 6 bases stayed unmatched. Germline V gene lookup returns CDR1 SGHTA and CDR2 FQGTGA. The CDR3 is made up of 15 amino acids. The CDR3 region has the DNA TGTGCCAGCAGCACCGGACTAGCGGGAGTCGATGAGCAGTTCTTC. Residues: CASSTGLAGVDEQFF.

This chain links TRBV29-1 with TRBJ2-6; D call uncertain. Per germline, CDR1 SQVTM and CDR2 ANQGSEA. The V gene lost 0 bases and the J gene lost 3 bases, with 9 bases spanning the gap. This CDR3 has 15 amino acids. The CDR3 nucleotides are TGCAGCGTTGAAGATCCCGAAAGTGGGGCCAACGTCCTGACTTTC. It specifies CSVEDPESGANVLTF. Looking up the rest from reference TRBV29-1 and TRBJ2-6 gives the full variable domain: SAVISQKPSRDICQRGTSLTIQCQVDSQVTMMFWYRQQPGQSLTLIATANQGSEATYESGFVIDKFPISRPNLTFSTLTVSNMSPEDSSIYLCSVEDPESGANVLTFGAGSRLTVL.

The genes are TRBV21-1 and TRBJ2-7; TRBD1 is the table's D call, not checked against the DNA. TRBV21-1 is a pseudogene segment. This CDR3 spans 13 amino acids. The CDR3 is CASSKGQEPEQYF. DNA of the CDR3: TGTGCCAGCAGCAAAGGACAGGAGCCCGAGCAGTACTTC.

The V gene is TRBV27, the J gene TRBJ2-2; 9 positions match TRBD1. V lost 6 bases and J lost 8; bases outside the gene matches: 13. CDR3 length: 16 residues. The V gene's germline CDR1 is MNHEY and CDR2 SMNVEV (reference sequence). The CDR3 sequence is CASRLLPGQGAGELFF. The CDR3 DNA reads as TGTGCCAGCAGACTACTCCCGGGACAGGGTGCGGGGGAGCTGTTTTTT.

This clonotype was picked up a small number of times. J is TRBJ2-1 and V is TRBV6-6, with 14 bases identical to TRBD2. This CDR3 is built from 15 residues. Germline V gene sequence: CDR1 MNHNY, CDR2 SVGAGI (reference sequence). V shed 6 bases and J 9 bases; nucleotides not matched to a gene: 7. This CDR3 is CASSQGLAGVPEQFF. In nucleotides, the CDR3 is TGTGCCAGCAGCCAGGGACTAGCGGGAGTTCCTGAGCAGTTCTTC.